This TCR beta chain appears in the sequencing data of a study of OX40 agonist ivuxolimab in advanced cancers. Describing the broader study: Ivuxolimab was a fully human IgG2 agonistic monoclonal antibody targeting the costimulatory receptor OX40 (CD134). Intravenous ivuxolimab was administered to patients every 2 weeks at six dose levels: 0.01, 0.1, 0.3, 1.5, 3 and 10 mg/kg. The paper reports the monotherapy dose-escalation portion (N = 52 patients) of the phase I ivuxolimab trial. In the dose-escalation cohort, roughly 82% of patients were male, and the mean age was 60 years with a range of roughly 23 to 79. Partial responses occurred in three dose-escalation patients: two with cutaneous melanoma and one with hepatocellular carcinoma. Of the roughly 51 patients in dose escalation, about 20 had hepatocellular carcinoma, some 15 had melanoma, 9 had renal cell carcinoma and 9 had head and neck cancer. Peripheral TCRbeta sequencing aimed to test whether ivuxolimab altered TCR sequence diversity and caused clonal T-cell expansion. Prior anti-PD-1, anti-PD-L1 or anti-CTLA-4 therapy was permitted, and approximately 41% of dose-escalation patients had received checkpoint inhibitors.

This clone was recorded a few times. Its recognized antigen is unknown. No base quality values were provided; no much bigger clone lies one nucleotide off. The trial excluded patients who had a history of autoimmune disease or were on systemic immunosuppression. Peripheral blood for TCR sequencing was drawn from every dose cohort at baseline, at cycle 4 day 1 and at cycle 7 day 1. Samples were obtained from an open-label, multicenter, first-in-human phase I dose-escalation trial of ivuxolimab. Adults with locally advanced or metastatic head and neck squamous cell, hepatocellular, melanoma or renal cell carcinoma were enrolled in the trial. Before TCR sequencing, CD4+ T cells and CD8+ T cells were sorted from peripheral blood as separate populations. Overall study results and their limits: Low levels of normalized T-cell clonal expansion were also shown by some nonresponding patients. In the 0.1-3.0 mg/kg groups, partial responders were among the patients with the lowest normalized peripheral clonal expansion, particularly in CD8+ T cells. On average, CD8+ T cells showed more expanded clones than CD4+ T cells after ivuxolimab. The antigen specificity of the clonally expanded peripheral T cells was not determined. At doses from 0.1 to 3.0 mg/kg, clonal expansion was seen in both CD4+ and CD8+ blood T cells between baseline and week 6.

Trimming costs V 5 bases and J 8 bases, and their ends lie 6 bases apart. The CDR3 starts with the cysteine, ends with the phenylalanine, and has 10 residues. Just the 30-base CDR3 DNA is kept, in frame starting at base 1. For CDR1 and CDR2, the germline V gene (reference sequence) lists SEHNR and FQNEAQ. Genomic DNA was extracted from sorted cells for sequencing of the TCRbeta CDR3 region. The immunoSEQ Assay was used for sequencing of TCRbeta CDR3 regions. The clones in this table, taken by TCRdb from immuneACCESS, are in-frame only. Not every clone is retained; where verified, under half of the shortfall comes from an unresolved V gene, and the cause of the rest is unknown. This sample gives around 40,000 clones in total; around four fifths of them show up just once. The top ten clones comprise about 2.5% of the sample.

This clonotype was obtained from an adult with an advanced solid tumor such as melanoma, head and neck, liver or kidney cancer. This chain joins TRBV7-9 to TRBJ1-2, with the identity of the D gene unclear. The source was CD4+ or CD8+ T cells sorted from blood, collected in a trial of the OX40 agonist ivuxolimab. CDR3 region: CASSLRGYTF. The nucleotides are TGTGCCAGCAGCCTAAGGGGCTACACCTTC.